The 20 T cell receptor beta chains given below trace back to one sample, sequenced in a study of blood T cell repertoires in COVID-19. Libraries were prepared by immunoSEQ multiplex PCR; TCRdb keeps only in-frame clonotypes and omits some of them. The table shows under 150,000 clones, with about 85% occurring only once. The specimen sequenced was peripheral blood. These TCRs come from a human donor in a cohort sampled during active COVID-19.

This chain links TRBV5-1 with TRBJ1-2, with 9 bases identical to TRBD1. CDR1 is SGHRS and CDR2 is YFSETQ in the germline V gene. The CDR3 length is 14 residues. V lost 5 bases and J lost 2; bases outside the gene matches: 4. The CDR3 DNA is TGCGCCAGCAGGGAAGGGACAGGGAACTATGGCTACACCTTC. Protein product: CASREGTGNYGYTF.

The rearrangement uses TRBV12-3 or TRBV12-4 and TRBJ1-2, with D possibly TRBD1 on 6 matching bases. The CDR3 sequence is 13 residues long. Trimming pared 4 bases from V and 6 bases from J, leaving 12 bases between. The DNA for the CDR3 is TGTGCCAGCAGTTCTGGGACATTTGATGGCTACACCTTC. Translated, it gives CASSSGTFDGYTF.

This chain uses TRBV5-4 with TRBJ2-7, with D perhaps matching TRBD1 (5 bases). The CDR3 is made up of 13 amino acids. V was trimmed by 5 bases and J by 2 bases, leaving 11 bases between them. Germline V gives CDR1 SGHNT, CDR2 YYREEE (reference sequence). This CDR3 is CASSRDRAYEQYV. CDR3 bases: TGTGCCAGCAGTCGAGACAGAGCCTACGAGCAGTACGTC.

V gene TRBV12-3 or TRBV12-4 combines with J gene TRBJ1-1; D perhaps matches TRBD1 (6 bases). This CDR3 comprises 13 residues. Trimming shortened V by 6 bases and J by 4 bases, and 12 bases separated the two germline ends. CDR3 in amino acids: CASRTGWGTEAFF. The CDR3 DNA reads TGTGCCAGCAGGACAGGCTGGGGCACTGAAGCTTTCTTT.

The gene calls are TRBV21-1 and TRBJ1-2. TRBV21-1 is an annotated pseudogene. The CDR3 has 14 amino acids. The CDR3 loop reads CASSKEQPPHGYTF. CDR3 nucleotide sequence: TGTGCCAGCAGCAAAGAGCAACCACCGCATGGCTACACCTTC.

The CDR3 loop reads CASSKPMGLRTYEQYV. CDR3 bases: TGTGCCAGCAGCAAGCCTATGGGCCTGCGAACCTACGAGCAGTACGTC. V usage is TRBV21-1 and J usage is TRBJ2-7; the table assigns TRBD1, which was not confirmed against the DNA. TRBV21-1 is shown as a pseudogene. This CDR3 spans 16 amino acids.

The chain joins TRBV28 to TRBJ1-5; 7 nucleotides align to TRBD1. J gave up 9 bases and V 5 bases, and 10 bases lay outside the gene matches. The V gene's germline CDR1 is MDHEN and CDR2 SYDVKM. There are 14 residues in the CDR3. CDR3 nucleotides: TGTGCCAGCAGTGTCCTGACAGGGACGCGGCCCCAGCATTTT. Protein sequence: CASSVLTGTRPQHF.

The gene calls are TRBV10-3 and TRBJ1-1; 7 positions match TRBD1. This CDR3 contains 14 residues. CDR1 and CDR2 from the germline V gene are ENHRY and SYGVKD. V lost 6 bases and J lost 1; bases outside the gene matches: 5. CDR3 residues: CAIRTGDTNTEAFF. The CDR3 coding sequence is TGTGCCATCAGAACAGGGGACACGAACACTGAAGCTTTCTTT.

The chain uses TRBV4-1 and TRBJ2-1, with a weak D call TRBD1 (6 bases). Germline assignment: CDR1 MGHRA and CDR2 YSYEKL. CDR3 size: 13 residues. Trimming took 0 bases from V and 9 from J, leaving 9 bases between them. In nucleotides, the CDR3 is TGCGCCAGCAGCCAAGATACAGGGATTGAGCAGTTCTTC. It translates to CASSQDTGIEQFF.

The chain has TRBV5-1 and TRBJ1-1; TRBD1 matches 8 bases. J lost 2 bases, V lost 0 bases, and 9 bases had no gene match. CDR3 length equals 17 residues. The germline gives CDR1 SGHRS, CDR2 YFSETQ. CDR3 protein: CASSLANQGARNTEAFF. The CDR3 bases are TGCGCCAGCAGCTTGGCCAACCAGGGGGCTAGAAACACTGAAGCTTTCTTT.

V is TRBV27 and J is TRBJ1-1; 11 positions agree with TRBD1. The CDR3 has 14 amino acids. V shed 5 bases, J shed 6 bases, and the junction held 5 bases outside the gene matches. Looked up from germline, CDR1 is MNHEY and CDR2 is SMNVEV (reference sequence). DNA for the CDR3: TGTGCCAGCAGTCAGGGACAGGGGGTTTCTGAAGCTTTCTTT. Amino acids: CASSQGQGVSEAFF.

The chain carries TRBV19 and TRBJ2-7, with D perhaps matching TRBD2 (6 bases). The CDR3 has 15 amino acids. Germline V lookup: CDR1 LNHDA, CDR2 SQIVND (reference sequence). Trimming cost V 3 bases and J 3 bases, with 15 bases left between them. Written as DNA, the CDR3 is TGTGCCAGTAGTATTGGACCGGGGGTAGGCTACGAGCAGTACTTC. Protein: CASSIGPGVGYEQYF.

V and J are TRBV9 and TRBJ2-5, with D perhaps TRBD2 (6 bases). The germline V gene encodes CDR1 SGDLS and CDR2 YYNGEE. Trimming pared 0 bases from V and 4 bases from J, leaving 10 bases between. The CDR3 spans 14 residues. The DNA of the CDR3 is TGTGCCAGCAGCGTAGACGGGACTCCAGAGACCCAGTACTTC. This translates into CASSVDGTPETQYF.

The chain couples TRBV19 to TRBJ1-1, with D unclear. V lost 7 bases to trimming and J lost 5 bases, with 17 bases between them. CDR1 is LNHDA, CDR2 SQIVND, per germline (reference sequence). The CDR3 is 14 amino acids. The CDR3 DNA reads as TGTGCCAGTATAACTCGTCTCAGGCCAACTGAAGCTTTCTTT. Its protein product is CASITRLRPTEAFF.

V is TRBV7-9 and J is TRBJ2-1, with D perhaps TRBD1 (5 bases). The length of the CDR3 is 14 residues. Germline-derived CDR1 and CDR2 are SEHNR and FQNEAQ (reference sequence). V lost 5 bases, J lost 4 bases, and 12 bases lay in between. The CDR3 DNA reads as TGTGCCAGCAGCCCCACAGGACGGTACAATGAGCAGTTCTTC. Translated, it gives CASSPTGRYNEQFF.

This chain joins TRBV29-1 and TRBJ1-1; maybe TRBD1 (6 bases). Germline-derived CDR1 and CDR2 are SQVTM and ANQGSEA. The V end was cut by 7 bases, the J end by 4 bases, with 13 bases between. The CDR3 covers 12 residues. CDR3 bases: TGCAGCGAAATCAGGGGCCGCACTGAAGCTTTCTTT. The encoded protein is CSEIRGRTEAFF. The whole variable domain, filled in from reference TRBV29-1 and TRBJ1-1, reads SAVISQKPSRDICQRGTSLTIQCQVDSQVTMMFWYRQQPGQSLTLIATANQGSEATYESGFVIDKFPISRPNLTFSTLTVSNMSPEDSSIYLCSEIRGRTEAFFGQGTRLTVV.

The V gene is TRBV24-1, the J gene TRBJ2-5, with a weak D call TRBD2 (6 bases). The germline V gene encodes CDR1 KGHDR and CDR2 SFDVKD. Between the trimmed V and J ends, which lost 4 bases and 5 bases, there was a span of 10 bases. The CDR3 spans 13 residues. The CDR3 reads CATSEGGVETQYF. CDR3 bases: TGTGCCACCAGTGAAGGAGGGGTGGAGACCCAGTACTTC.

V usage is TRBV24-1 and J usage is TRBJ2-1; a weak D match, TRBD2 (5 bases). The V and J ends lost 4 bases and 3 bases respectively, with 18 bases between them. Looked up from germline, CDR1 is KGHDR and CDR2 is SFDVKD. The CDR3 runs to 17 residues. CDR3 coding DNA: TGTGCCACCAGTGACGATAGAGGGCCTAGCCGCTACAATGAGCAGTTCTTC. This codes for CATSDDRGPSRYNEQFF.

V gene TRBV4-1 combines with J gene TRBJ1-1, with D maybe TRBD1 (5 bases). The V end lost 0 bases, the J end lost 8 bases, and 10 bases lay between the germline ends. This CDR3 spans 13 amino acids. Germline CDR1 MGHRA, CDR2 YSYEKL. CDR3 nucleotides: TGCGCCAGCAGCCAAGATCAGGGAAGGGAAGCTTTCTTT. This translates into CASSQDQGREAFF.

This chain joins TRBV6-5 and TRBJ1-5; TRBD1 is a possible D gene (6 bases). This CDR3 has 13 residues. Germline lookup yields CDR1 MNHEY and CDR2 SVGAGI. V lost 6 bases and J 4 bases, leaving 10 bases between the germline ends. CDR3: CASRTGLNQPQHF. For the CDR3, the DNA is TGTGCCAGCAGGACAGGATTAAATCAGCCCCAGCATTTT.